This TCR beta chain was retrieved from a study of blood T cell repertoires in COVID-19 (dated by TCRdb to between 2020 and 2021). Regarding the complete study: Samples covering the acute and convalescent phases of COVID-19 were provided by collaborators in the United States, Italy and Spain. The prospective study material was composed of cDNA or gDNA derived from T cells, B-cell-depleted T cells, or PBMCs. The dataset comprised deeply sampled blood TCRbeta repertoires from subjects exposed to, actively infected with, or recovered from COVID-19. The repertoires were released in a freely available public database intended as a resource for research on the immune response to SARS-CoV-2. The samples were drawn from the first 160 participants of the ongoing ImmuneRACE study and from more than 1,000 subjects provided by 6 global collaborators. A de-identified subject ID, COVID-19 status, age in years and sex were almost always included in the sample metadata. Where available, HLA class I and class II types were taken from metadata supplied by the sample provider and were not determined by assay-based typing.

Study-wide conclusions, independent of this receptor: The quantity of clinical and demographic metadata differed by source and by participant and was supplied without curation.

Trimming at the junction amounts to 6 bases on V and 0 bases on J, and the germline ends lie 8 bases apart. Based on the germline V gene, the CDR1 and CDR2 sequences are WSHSY and SAAADI. Spanning cysteine to phenylalanine, the CDR3 consists of 13 amino acids. The retained sequence is limited to the CDR3, 39 bases, with the frame set at the first base. TCRbeta CDR3 regions were amplified from genomic DNA by means of the immunoSEQ Assay, a bias-controlled multiplex PCR. From the authors' description of their analysis: Nucleated cell counts per sample were estimated from amplification of reference gene primers within the assay. To quantify the absolute abundance of each unique TCRbeta CDR3 rearrangement, sequence reads were collapsed and filtered. For each sample, productive Simpson clonality was calculated as the square root of Simpson's diversity index across productive rearrangements. The table was pulled from immuneACCESS by TCRdb, which kept in-frame rearrangements only. Such tables lose some clones; where checked, under half of the loss comes from unresolved V genes, and the rest has no known cause. The V and J calls and the clone size are those of that table, but D and trimming were determined from the DNA. Across this sample there are tens of thousands of clones, with approximately 90% seen only once. Of the sample, roughly 26% is held by the ten largest clones.

Collaborating institutions collected whole blood in K2EDTA tubes following their own protocols. For TCRbeta analysis, collaborators shipped samples in one of three forms: frozen whole blood, isolated PBMCs, or DNA extracted from either of those sample types. Turning to this clone: The antigen it binds to is not known. No base-level quality is on record; no much larger clone is a single base apart.

This sequence was found in an elderly woman with active or convalescent COVID-19. The V and J genes are TRBV10-2 and TRBJ1-1, and possibly TRBD1, on 5 matching bases. The sample was peripheral blood. DNA sequence: TGCGCCAGCAGCCGGGGGATGAACACTGAAGCTTTCTTT. The encoded protein is CASSRGMNTEAFF.